The 23 T cell receptor beta chains reported below all come from one sample, sequenced in a study of cytomegalovirus exposure and HLA in healthy donors. Primers included in the PCR were 60 Vbeta and 13 Jbeta primers. Data came from immunoSEQ multiplex PCR; TCRdb stores just in-frame clones and leaves some out. The sample records under 100,000 clones, under 80% being singletons. The sequenced sample was PBMCs. The receptors come from a boy aged 5 to 17 in good health and CMV-seronegative.

The V and J genes are TRBV5-1 and TRBJ2-5; D remains unclear. The CDR3 consists of 12 residues. Germline V gene sequence: CDR1 SGHRS, CDR2 YFSETQ. Trimming pared 5 bases from V and 0 bases from J, leaving 5 bases between. CDR3 sequence reads: CASSPNQETQYF. The CDR3 bases are TGCGCCAGCAGTCCAAACCAAGAGACCCAGTACTTC.

This chain links TRBV27 with TRBJ1-1; no definite D call. The CDR3 sequence is 15 residues long. The V end was cut by 6 bases, the J end by 5 bases, with 19 bases between. Germline V gene sequence: CDR1 MNHEY, CDR2 SMNVEV (reference sequence). The CDR3, as DNA: TGTGCCAGCAGCTTGACTACTCACCTGCCGACTGAAGCTTTCTTT. It is translated as CASSLTTHLPTEAFF.

This clone has a handful of counts. This sequence joins TRBV4-3 and TRBJ1-4; D not certain. This CDR3 comprises 15 residues. CDR1 and CDR2 from the germline V gene are LGHNA and YSLEER. V was clipped by 0 bases and J by 8 bases, with 13 bases between them. CDR3 loop: CASSQDLLPGEKLFF. The CDR3 coding sequence is TGCGCCAGCAGCCAAGATCTTCTCCCGGGAGAAAAACTGTTTTTT.

In this sample, this clone turned up once. The chain recombines TRBV9 with TRBJ2-1; 8 bases match TRBD2. This CDR3 has 16 amino acids. The germline CDR1 and CDR2 sequences are SGDLS and YYNGEE. V lost 3 bases and J lost 2; bases outside the gene matches: 7. The CDR3 bases are TGTGCCAGCAGCGGTCAAACGGGGGGGCCCTACAATGAGCAGTTCTTC. Translating gives CASSGQTGGPYNEQFF. The entire variable domain, with the rest obtained from reference TRBV9 and TRBJ2-1, is as follows: DSGVTQTPKHLITATGQRVTLRCSPRSGDLSVYWYQQSLDQGLQFLIQYYNGEERAKGNILERFSAQQFPDLHSELNLSSLELGDSALYFCASSGQTGGPYNEQFFGPGTRLTVL.

The chain carries TRBV5-5 and TRBJ2-5, with 7 bases fitting TRBD1. CDR3 length: 13 residues. Germline lookup yields CDR1 SGHKS and CDR2 YYEKEE (reference sequence). V lost 3 bases and J lost 8; bases outside the gene matches: 7. The CDR3 DNA is TGTGCCAGCAGCTGGGACAGTAGGGGAACCCAGTACTTC. Translating it yields CASSWDSRGTQYF.

The rearrangement links TRBV28 to TRBJ2-3; 9 bases agree with TRBD2. The CDR3 consists of 14 residues. Germline V gene sequence: CDR1 MDHEN, CDR2 SYDVKM. Trimming cost V 10 bases and J 2 bases; bases outside gene matches: 7. CDR3 loop: CATKGLAVTDTQYF. CDR3 nucleotides: TGTGCCACCAAGGGACTAGCTGTCACAGATACGCAGTATTTT.

The V call is TRBV30, the J call TRBJ1-3, with D hard to call. Germline V lookup: CDR1 GTSNPN, CDR2 SVGIG (reference sequence). This CDR3 spans 12 amino acids. Trimming pared 2 bases from V and 0 bases from J, leaving 2 bases between. The CDR3 protein is CAWSLSGNTIYF. The CDR3 region has the DNA TGTGCCTGGAGTCTCTCTGGAAACACCATATATTTT.

Note on this clone: The germline gene is not matched at one end of the junction; a read error may be the cause. The chain recombines TRBV6-5 with TRBJ2-6, with TRBD1 as a possible D gene (5 bases). This CDR3 region has 15 residues. Germline assignment: CDR1 MNHEY and CDR2 SVGAGI. This CDR3 is CANSYQGTGANVLTF. Written as DNA, the CDR3 is TGTGCCAACAGTTACCAGGGTACTGGGGCCAACGTCCTGACTTTC.

The rearrangement joins TRBV15 to TRBJ2-1; TRBD1 agrees at 8 bases. The trim removed 7 bases at V and 2 bases at J, leaving 4 bases unmatched. CDR1 is LNHNV and CDR2 is YYDKDF in the germline V gene (reference sequence). This CDR3 has 14 residues. The CDR3 sequence is CATTEDRAYNEQFF. CDR3 nucleotide sequence: TGTGCCACCACCGAGGACAGGGCCTACAATGAGCAGTTCTTC.

The chain has TRBV10-2 and TRBJ2-7; D is perhaps TRBD1 (5 bases). From germline, CDR1 is WSHSY and CDR2 SAAADI. Trimming took 6 bases from V and 1 from J, leaving 16 bases between them. The CDR3 has 15 residues. CDR3 amino acids: CASRSPQGSSYEQYF. The DNA of the CDR3 is TGCGCCAGCAGAAGTCCTCAGGGAAGTTCCTACGAGCAGTACTTC.

The table lists this clone with a count of one. The chain employs TRBV9 and TRBJ2-1; possibly TRBD2 for D (6 bases). V was trimmed by 3 bases and J by 9 bases, leaving 16 bases between them. The germline V gene has CDR1 SGDLS and CDR2 YYNGEE. The CDR3 is made up of 14 amino acids. The CDR3 nucleotides read TGTGCCAGCAGCGAGGAGGGGAGTAGAGGTGAGCAGTTCTTC. Translated, it gives CASSEEGSRGEQFF.

The chain combines TRBV6-5 with TRBJ1-2, with no clear D. Per the germline V gene, CDR1 is MNHEY and CDR2 is SVGAGI. There are 12 residues in the CDR3. V lost 5 bases, J lost 0 bases, and 4 bases lay in between. The CDR3 reads CASSPTNYGYTF. The CDR3 nucleotides read TGTGCCAGCAGTCCCACTAACTATGGCTACACCTTC.

The chain joins TRBV7-2 to TRBJ2-7; D unresolved. Germline V gene data show CDR1 as SGHTA and CDR2 as FQGNSA. V lost 2 bases and J lost 1, with 3 bases in between. The CDR3 loop spans 12 amino acids. CDR3 residues: CASSLRSYEQYF. DNA for the CDR3: TGTGCCAGCAGCTTACGGTCCTACGAGCAGTACTTC.

This chain connects TRBV6-1 to TRBJ2-7, with D perhaps TRBD1 (5 bases). The V gene's germline CDR1 is MNHNS and CDR2 SASEGT. This CDR3 is 14 amino acids long. The V gene lost 4 bases and the J gene lost 3 bases, with 13 bases spanning the gap. CDR3 amino acids: CASSADKAFYEQYF. DNA for the CDR3: TGTGCCAGCAGTGCGGACAAGGCTTTCTACGAGCAGTACTTC.

The rearrangement links TRBV5-4 to TRBJ2-1, with 8 bases aligning to TRBD2. The CDR3 has 16 residues. The germline CDR1 and CDR2 sequences are SGHNT and YYREEE (reference sequence). V trimming: 1 base; J trimming: 3 bases; junction bases outside the gene matches: 6. The CDR3 loop reads CASSLQAGGFYNEQFF. DNA for the CDR3: TGTGCCAGCAGCTTGCAGGCGGGGGGCTTCTACAATGAGCAGTTCTTC.

As to this clone: The junction departs from the called germline gene at one end, perhaps through a read error. This chain joins TRBV5-6 and TRBJ2-7; 10 positions match TRBD2. Per the germline V gene, CDR1 is SGHDT and CDR2 is YYEEEE. The CDR3 runs to 18 residues. This chain's CDR3 is CASSLGAGTSVSSYEQYF. The CDR3 coding sequence is TGTGCCAGCAGTTTGGGGGCCGGGACTAGCGTAAGCTCCTACGAGCAGTACTTC.

V is TRBV7-3 and J is TRBJ2-6; tentative D call: TRBD2 (5 bases). Germline-derived CDR1 and CDR2 are SGHTA and FQGTGA. The V end lost 5 bases, the J end lost 2 bases, and 16 bases lay between the germline ends. This CDR3 is 17 amino acids long. The CDR3 reads CASSLAAVGAGANVLTF. DNA of the CDR3: TGTGCCAGCAGCCTCGCAGCGGTTGGGGCTGGGGCCAACGTCCTGACTTTC.

This chain links TRBV19 with TRBJ2-7; TRBD1 aligns across 7 bases. There are 14 residues in the CDR3. Germline loops: CDR1 LNHDA, CDR2 SQIVND (reference sequence). With V trimmed by 5 bases and J by 5 bases, 9 bases remained unmatched. The CDR3 DNA follows: TGTGCCAGTAGTTACCGACAGGGCCCCAACGAGCAGTACTTC. It translates to CASSYRQGPNEQYF.

The genes are TRBV7-2 and TRBJ1-5; TRBD1 matches at 7 bases. Germline V gives CDR1 SGHTA, CDR2 FQGNSA. Trimming cost V 4 bases and J 3 bases; bases outside gene matches: 3. The CDR3 consists of 14 residues. The CDR3 reads CASSWGQHNQPQHF. For the CDR3, the DNA is TGTGCCAGCAGCTGGGGACAGCACAATCAGCCCCAGCATTTT.

The chain is built from TRBV4-3 and TRBJ2-3; D possibly corresponds to TRBD2 (5 bases). The CDR3 has 16 residues. From germline, CDR1 is LGHNA and CDR2 YSLEER. Trimming pared 0 bases from V and 2 bases from J, leaving 12 bases between. Here the CDR3 reads CASSQDRRASTDTQYF. Here the CDR3 DNA reads TGCGCCAGCAGCCAAGACAGGCGGGCCTCCACAGATACGCAGTATTTT.

J is TRBJ1-1 and V is TRBV28; D call uncertain. CDR3 length: 15 amino acids. The germline CDR1 and CDR2 sequences are MDHEN and SYDVKM. Trimming left V 5 bases short and J 0 bases short, with 13 bases between. CDR3: CASSPQKEMNTEAFF. CDR3 nucleotides: TGTGCCAGCAGTCCCCAAAAGGAGATGAACACTGAAGCTTTCTTT.

This clone came up once. The rearrangement uses TRBV6-1 and TRBJ2-3, with 7 bases fitting TRBD1. This CDR3 contains 15 residues. The junction had 13 bases not matched to a gene; V was cut back by 4 bases and J by 9 bases. Germline values: CDR1 MNHNS, CDR2 SASEGT. CDR3 nucleotides: TGTGCCAGCAGTGGATCCGGGACAGCTGTGAGGACGCAGTATTTT. Translating it yields CASSGSGTAVRTQYF.

This chain connects TRBV7-9 to TRBJ1-1; D gene unclear. The germline CDR1 and CDR2 sequences are SEHNR and FQNEAQ (reference sequence). Between the trimmed V and J ends, which lost 4 bases and 0 bases, there was a span of 15 bases. CDR3 length: 16 amino acids. CDR3 DNA: TGTGCCAGCAGCTCCCTGGCATTTTCCCTGAACACTGAAGCTTTCTTT. Its translation is CASSSLAFSLNTEAFF.